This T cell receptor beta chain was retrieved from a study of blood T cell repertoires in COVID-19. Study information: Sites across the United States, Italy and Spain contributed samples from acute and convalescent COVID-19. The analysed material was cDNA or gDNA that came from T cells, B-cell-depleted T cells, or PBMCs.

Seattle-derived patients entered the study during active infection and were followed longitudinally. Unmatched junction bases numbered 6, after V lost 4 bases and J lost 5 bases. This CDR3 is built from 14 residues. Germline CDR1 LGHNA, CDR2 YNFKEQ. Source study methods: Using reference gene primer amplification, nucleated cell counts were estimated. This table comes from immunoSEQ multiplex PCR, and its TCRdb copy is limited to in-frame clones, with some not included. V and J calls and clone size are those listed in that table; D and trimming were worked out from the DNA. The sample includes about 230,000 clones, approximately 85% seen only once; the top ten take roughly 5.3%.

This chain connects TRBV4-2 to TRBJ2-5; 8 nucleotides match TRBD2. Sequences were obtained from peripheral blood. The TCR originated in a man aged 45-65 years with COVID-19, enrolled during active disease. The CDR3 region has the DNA TGTGCCAGCAGCCCGGGGGGGTACTTGGAGACCCAGTACTTC. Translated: CASSPGGYLETQYF.